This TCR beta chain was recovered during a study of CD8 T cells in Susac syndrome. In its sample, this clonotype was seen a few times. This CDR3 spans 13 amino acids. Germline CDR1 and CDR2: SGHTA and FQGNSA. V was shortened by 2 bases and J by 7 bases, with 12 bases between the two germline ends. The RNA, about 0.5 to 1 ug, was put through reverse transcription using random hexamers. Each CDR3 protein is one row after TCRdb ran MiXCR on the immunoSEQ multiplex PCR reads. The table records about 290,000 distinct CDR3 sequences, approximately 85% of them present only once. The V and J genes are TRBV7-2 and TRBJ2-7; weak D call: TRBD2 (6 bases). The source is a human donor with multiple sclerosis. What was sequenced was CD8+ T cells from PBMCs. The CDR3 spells CASSLIDGTEQYF. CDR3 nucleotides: TGTGCCAGCAGCTTAATCGACGGGACTGAGCAGTACTTC.